One sample yielded the 6 T cell receptor beta chains listed below, sequenced in a study of Ad26.COV2.S vaccination and SARS-CoV-2 variants. Regarding treatment: some 20 received Ad26.COV2.S at low or high dose, single or two shots; several received placebo; per-sample allocation not given. On day 63 after the first injection, vaccine and placebo recipients gave samples. Assay: immunoSEQ multiplex PCR; the TCRdb copy retains only in-frame clones and omits some. The sample includes roughly 380,000 clones, approximately 85% of them seen just once. This material consisted of peripheral blood, taken in a trial of Ad26.COV2.S vaccine versus placebo. These receptors were obtained from a person between 18 and 60 years old who received the Ad26.COV2.S COVID-19 vaccine or a placebo.

The rearrangement joins TRBV10-1 to TRBJ2-3, with 8 bases aligning to TRBD1. The CDR3 spans 15 residues. The V and J ends lost 2 bases and 4 bases, in that order; junction bases with no gene match: 5. Per germline, CDR1 WNHNN and CDR2 SYGVQD (reference sequence). CDR3 in amino acids: CASSEGQGAADTQYF. The CDR3 DNA sequence: TGCGCCAGCAGTGAGGGACAGGGAGCGGCAGATACGCAGTATTTT.

This chain joins TRBV10-3 and TRBJ2-3, with D hard to call. Trimming cost V 7 bases and J 0 bases, with 11 bases left between them. The CDR3 extends over 14 amino acids. CDR1 and CDR2 (germline): ENHRY, SYGVKD. The chain's CDR3 is CAITSDVSTDTQYF. Written as DNA, the CDR3 is TGTGCCATCACTAGTGACGTTAGCACAGATACGCAGTATTTT.

The rearrangement uses TRBV6-2 or TRBV6-3 and TRBJ2-1, with TRBD2 identical over 7 bases. Per the germline V gene, CDR1 is MNHEY and CDR2 is SVGEGT. CDR3 length: 17 amino acids. J gave up 5 bases and V 5 bases, and 15 bases lay outside the gene matches. The CDR3 DNA follows: TGTGCCAGCAGTCCCAAAGGGCGAGCGGGGATCAACAATGAGCAGTTCTTC. It encodes CASSPKGRAGINNEQFF.

The chain joins TRBV5-4 to TRBJ1-1; 7 bases are a match to TRBD1. The V gene's germline CDR1 is SGHNT and CDR2 YYREEE (reference sequence). The ends lost 4 bases at V and 8 bases at J; junction bases unmatched: 11. This CDR3 spans 14 amino acids. The DNA for the CDR3 is TGTGCCAGCAGCCTAACGTCATGGGGACAGGAAGCTTTCTTT. Protein product: CASSLTSWGQEAFF.

This chain uses TRBV4-1 with TRBJ1-2; D not resolved. This CDR3 spans 15 amino acids. CDR1 and CDR2 (germline): MGHRA, YSYEKL. The V and J ends lost 1 base and 6 bases respectively, with 15 bases between them. The CDR3 DNA is TGCGCCAGCAGCCAAGTGTATGGCACCCGGGATGGCTACACCTTC. It yields the protein CASSQVYGTRDGYTF.

This clone was seen a few times. The rearrangement uses TRBV10-3 and TRBJ1-3; D remains unclear. Trimming took 4 bases from V and 0 from J, leaving 7 bases between them. Germline lookup yields CDR1 ENHRY and CDR2 SYGVKD. The CDR3 runs to 14 residues. The CDR3: CAISGTDSGNTIYF. CDR3 DNA sequence: TGTGCCATCAGTGGGACGGACTCTGGAAACACCATATATTTT.